The rows below give T cell receptor beta chains drawn from one sample of a study of blood T cell repertoires in COVID-19. TCRdb's table, derived via immunoSEQ multiplex PCR, lists solely in-frame clones and lacks some. The data contain about 160,000 clones, about four fifths of them singletons. Specimen: PBMCs or T cells enriched from blood (not recorded which). Receptor source: a woman aged 55 to 70 who had recovered from COVID-19. Each CDR3 is given with its conserved first and last residue. D genes are given only for firm matches. Expanded clones are given a class, and other clones once, few, many or no size at all.

abundance	v_gene	d_gene	j_gene	CDR3nt	CDR3aa
-	TRBV13	-	TRBJ2-7	TGTGCCAGCAGCTTAGGTGGAGGGGACTACGAGCAGTACTTC	CASSLGGGDYEQYF
few	TRBV19	-	TRBJ1-2	TGTGCCAGTAGAGGCAGGGGTAACTATGGCTACACCTTC	CASRGRGNYGYTF
-	TRBV28	TRBD1	TRBJ1-2	TGTGCCAGCAGTTCTACAGGGGGAGCTAACTATGGCTACACCTTC	CASSSTGGANYGYTF
-	TRBV9	TRBD2	TRBJ2-1	TGTGCCAGCAGCGTATCTCGACTAGCGGGGGCGCATGAGCAGTTCTTC	CASSVSRLAGAHEQFF
-	TRBV27	-	TRBJ1-6	TGTGCCAGCAGTACTGGTGTAAATTCACCCCTCCACTTT	CASSTGVNSPLHF
-	TRBV5-8	TRBD1	TRBJ2-5	TGTGCCAGCAGCTTCAATAATGGACAGGGGCGGTACCAAGAGACCCAGTACTTC	CASSFNNGQGRYQETQYF
-	TRBV7-8	TRBD1	TRBJ1-2	TGTGCCAGCAGCTTGGGACAGGGCTATGGCTACACCTTC	CASSLGQGYGYTF
-	TRBV5-6	-	TRBJ1-6	TGTGCCAGCAGGGGCAGTAATAATTCACCCCTCCACTTT	CASRGSNNSPLHF
-	TRBV19	-	TRBJ1-5	TGTGCCAGTAGCACATCCTGGGGGGATCTCCCACTTCTCGGCAATCAGCCCCAGCATTTT	CASSTSWGDLPLLGNQPQHF
-	TRBV19	TRBD1	TRBJ1-5	TGTGCCAGTAGTGAACCCGGACAGGGCCTCTTAAATCAGCCCCAGCATTTT	CASSEPGQGLLNQPQHF
-	TRBV7-2	TRBD2	TRBJ2-7	TGTGCCAGCAGCTTTACTAGCGGGGAGACCTACGAGCAGTACTTC	CASSFTSGETYEQYF
-	TRBV7-3	TRBD2	TRBJ2-1	TGTGCCAGCAGCCCCGGGACTAGCGCTTACAATGAGCAGTTCTTC	CASSPGTSAYNEQFF
-	TRBV3-1/TRBV3-2	TRBD1	TRBJ2-7	TGTGCCAGCAGCCAAGAAAGGGGGCATAGAGAGCAGTACTTC	CASSQERGHREQYF
-	TRBV5-6	TRBD2	TRBJ2-5	TGTGCCAGCAGCCGGACTAGCGGGGGGGCTGGAGAGACCCAGTACTTC	CASSRTSGGAGETQYF
-	TRBV30	TRBD2	TRBJ2-5	TGTGCCTGGGCGACTAGCGGGGGGGCCGGGGAGACCCAGTACTTC	CAWATSGGAGETQYF
-	TRBV18	-	TRBJ1-1	TGTGCCAGCTCCCTCCCGGGGGGGGCCGCAACTTCCGCTGAAGCTTTCTTT	CASSLPGGAATSAEAFF
-	TRBV27	-	TRBJ2-3	TGTGCCACGGGCGGGTCGTCTAGCACAGATACGCAGTATTTT	CATGGSSSTDTQYF
many	TRBV27	-	TRBJ2-1	TGTGCCAGCAGTTTAGGGGGGTCCTACAATGAGCAGTTCTTC	CASSLGGSYNEQFF
-	TRBV10-3	-	TRBJ2-7	TGTGCCACCGGCGCCGGGTGGGCCTACGAGCAGTACTTC	CATGAGWAYEQYF
-	TRBV19	TRBD1	TRBJ1-6	TGTGCCAGTAGTACCCGACAGGGCGGCTATAATTCACCCCTCCACTTT	CASSTRQGGYNSPLHF
once	TRBV18	TRBD2	TRBJ2-3	TGTGCCAGCTCACCGAAACTAGCGGGGGGGCGTCCAGATACGCAGTATTTT	CASSPKLAGGRPDTQYF
once	TRBV15	-	TRBJ1-3	TGTGCCACCAGCGTTACAGGGTCCTCTGGAAACACCATATATTTT	CATSVTGSSGNTIYF
-	TRBV2	-	TRBJ2-1	TGTGCCAGCAGTGATGTGGGGGCCGGCAATGAGCAGTTCTTC	CASSDVGAGNEQFF
-	TRBV19	TRBD1	TRBJ2-5	TGTGCCAGATATCGCGGGACAGGGGGACCCCAAGAGACCCAGTACTTC	CARYRGTGGPQETQYF
-	TRBV5-1	TRBD1	TRBJ2-5	TGCGCCAGCAGCTTCACAGGGAAGGGGGCACAAGAGACCCAGTACTTC	CASSFTGKGAQETQYF
-	TRBV3-1/TRBV3-2	-	TRBJ2-7	TGTGCCAGCAGCCAAACTGTCAGGGGTTACGAGCAGTACTTC	CASSQTVRGYEQYF
-	TRBV4-1	TRBD2	TRBJ2-1	TGCGCCAGCAGCCTCAAGGCTAGCGGGGGAAATGAGCAGTTCTTC	CASSLKASGGNEQFF
few	TRBV5-6	-	TRBJ2-7	TGTGCCAGCAGCTTTATCGTGACAGCCTACGAGCAGTACTTC	CASSFIVTAYEQYF
-	TRBV9	-	TRBJ1-2	TGTGCCAGCAGCGTAGGTCAGGGCTATGGCTACACCTTC	CASSVGQGYGYTF
-	TRBV9	-	TRBJ2-2	TGTGCCAGCAGCTCCACAGGGAGCGGCACCGGGGAGCTGTTTTTT	CASSSTGSGTGELFF
-	TRBV15	TRBD2	TRBJ2-1	TGTGCCACCAGCCGACTAGCGGGGGCCTACAATGAGCAGTTCTTC	CATSRLAGAYNEQFF
-	TRBV9	TRBD1	TRBJ1-2	TGTGCCAGCAGCCCCTGGACAGGGTCGGATGGCTACACCTTC	CASSPWTGSDGYTF
-	TRBV30	TRBD2	TRBJ2-7	TGTGCCTGGAGTGTACTAGCGGGGTCCTACGAGCAGTACTTC	CAWSVLAGSYEQYF
-	TRBV5-6	-	TRBJ1-6	TGTGCCAGCAGCTTTGTAATCGCGGGGGGCCCTTATAATTCACCCCTCCACTTT	CASSFVIAGGPYNSPLHF
once	TRBV2	-	TRBJ1-1	TGTGCCAGCAGTTCCCAGGGTGTAACTGAAGCTTTCTTT	CASSSQGVTEAFF
-	TRBV6-5	-	TRBJ2-7	TGTGCCAGCAGTTACTCGAAAGGGGCCGTATACGAGCAGTACTTC	CASSYSKGAVYEQYF
-	TRBV6-1	TRBD2	TRBJ2-7	TGTGCCAGCAGTGGAACTTACGGGGGGGGCTCCTACGAGCAGTACTTC	CASSGTYGGGSYEQYF
-	TRBV7-2	TRBD2	TRBJ2-1	TGTGCCAGCAGCCCATTAGCGGGGGAGGCCTACAATGAGCAGTTCTTC	CASSPLAGEAYNEQFF
-	TRBV6-4	-	TRBJ2-3	TGTGCCAGCAGTGACTTAGGGAGAGGGGATACGCAGTATTTT	CASSDLGRGDTQYF
-	TRBV10-1	-	TRBJ1-4	TGCGCCAGCAGTCTTAGCGCAAGAGGGTATGAAAAACTGTTTTTT	CASSLSARGYEKLFF
-	TRBV10-3	-	TRBJ1-1	TGTGCCATCAGGCTCAGGGAGGGTGACACTGAAGCTTTCTTT	CAIRLREGDTEAFF
-	TRBV12-3/TRBV12-4	-	TRBJ1-4	TGTGCCAGCAGTTTATTCGGGGGTGAAAAACTGTTTTTT	CASSLFGGEKLFF